These 3 T cell receptor beta chains share one sample of origin, sequenced in a study of blood T cell repertoires in COVID-19. Libraries were prepared by immunoSEQ multiplex PCR; TCRdb keeps only in-frame clonotypes and omits some of them. Of about 480,000 clones listed, approximately 90% were seen once; the top ten hold approximately 4.3%. The sample was peripheral blood. The receptors come from a woman aged 25 to 39 with acute or convalescent COVID-19.

This clone was observed a single time. This sample includes further DNA sequences coding for the same CDR3. This chain links TRBV9 with TRBJ1-3; perhaps TRBD1 as D (5 bases). CDR3 length: 15 residues. Germline lookup yields CDR1 SGDLS and CDR2 YYNGEE. V dropped 0 bases and J dropped 2 bases, with 9 bases sitting between them. The CDR3 DNA follows: TGTGCCAGCAGCGTAGCAGGGACTGCTGGAAACACCATATATTTT. This encodes CASSVAGTAGNTIYF.

This clone has just a few counts. The CDR3 sequence is CASSSGQGISPLHF. Here the CDR3 DNA reads TGTGCCAGCAGTTCCGGACAGGGGATTTCACCCCTCCACTTT. This chain uses TRBV2 with TRBJ1-6; 9 bases align to TRBD1. The trim removed 5 bases at V and 9 bases at J, leaving 5 bases unmatched. The CDR3 extends over 14 amino acids. Germline V lookup: CDR1 SNHLY, CDR2 FYNNEI. Drawing the rest from reference TRBV2 and TRBJ1-6, the complete variable domain is EPEVTQTPSHQVTQMGQEVILRCVPISNHLYFYWYRQILGQKVEFLVSFYNNEISEKSEIFDDQFSVERPDGSNFTLKIRSTKLEDSAMYFCASSSGQGISPLHFGNGTRLTVT.

V is TRBV2 and J is TRBJ2-2; the match to TRBD2 covers 14 bases. The CDR3 is 17 amino acids. V lost 4 bases to trimming and J lost 2 bases; unmatched junction nucleotides: 3. The germline CDR1 and CDR2 sequences are SNHLY and FYNNEI. CDR3 DNA sequence: TGTGCCAGCAGTGGACTAGCGGGGGGGGCCAACACCGGGGAGCTGTTTTTT. Translating gives CASSGLAGGANTGELFF. The full variable domain, rest sourced from reference TRBV2 and TRBJ2-2, is EPEVTQTPSHQVTQMGQEVILRCVPISNHLYFYWYRQILGQKVEFLVSFYNNEISEKSEIFDDQFSVERPDGSNFTLKIRSTKLEDSAMYFCASSGLAGGANTGELFFGEGSRLTVL.